Following are 15 T cell receptor beta chains from one sample sequenced in a study of T cell responses to AZD1222 COVID-19 vaccine. Measured with immunoSEQ multiplex PCR; TCRdb has only the in-frame clones, and not every one. The sample has around 70,000 clones; almost 90% are singletons. The input for sequencing was peripheral blood, taken on day 0 of AZD1222 vaccination. These receptors were obtained from an adult in good health.

The V call is TRBV11-3, the J call TRBJ2-3; possibly TRBD2 for D (5 bases). CDR3 length: 14 residues. Germline V gene sequence: CDR1 SGHNT, CDR2 YENEEA. V was trimmed by 3 bases and J by 4 bases, leaving 11 bases between them. Here the CDR3 DNA reads TGTGCCAGCAGCTTGGGTGGCGGGTCAGATACGCAGTATTTT. Its translation is CASSLGGGSDTQYF.

V is TRBV3-1 (or the pseudogene TRBV3-2) and J is TRBJ1-2; 7 bases map to TRBD1. The CDR3 sequence is 17 residues long. Germline V gene lookup returns CDR1 LGHDT and CDR2 YNNKEL (reference sequence). The V gene end was trimmed by 2 bases and the J gene end by 7 bases; junction bases not matched to a gene: 16. The CDR3 DNA follows: TGTGCCAGCAGCCAATCAACCGGGACAGATGGGCTCCGTGGCTACACCTTC. Translated: CASSQSTGTDGLRGYTF.

This clone has only one observation. The chain uses TRBV4-1 and TRBJ2-7, with unresolved D. CDR3 length equals 13 residues. CDR1 MGHRA and CDR2 YSYEKL come from the germline V gene. The ends were cut back, 4 bases at V and 6 bases at J, with 13 bases in the middle. The CDR3 reads CASSRVPRGEQYF. In nucleotides, the CDR3 is TGCGCCAGCAGCCGAGTCCCGAGAGGCGAGCAGTACTTC.

This chain uses TRBV6-2 or TRBV6-3 with TRBJ1-1; D is ambiguous. CDR3 length equals 14 residues. Germline CDR1 is MNHEY and CDR2 is SVGEGT. The germline V and J ends were trimmed by 6 bases and 1 base, with 12 bases remaining between them. The CDR3 protein is CASSLPHRNTEAFF. In DNA, the CDR3 is TGTGCCAGCAGCCTTCCACACAGGAACACTGAAGCTTTCTTT.

V usage is TRBV11-2 and J usage is TRBJ2-7; 8 positions match TRBD2. Germline CDR1 is SGHAT and CDR2 is FQNNGV. The V and J ends lost 3 bases and 4 bases, in that order; junction bases with no gene match: 5. The length of the CDR3 is 14 residues. In DNA, the CDR3 is TGTGCCAGCAGCTTCGGAGCGGGAGCGTACGAGCAGTACTTC. This sequence encodes CASSFGAGAYEQYF.

The chain joins TRBV6-5 to TRBJ2-1, with no clear D. Germline loops: CDR1 MNHEY, CDR2 SVGAGI. The CDR3 is 10 amino acids. Trimming took 7 bases from V and 13 from J, leaving 11 bases between them. The CDR3 loop is CASNEMGQFF. The CDR3 DNA reads TGTGCCAGCAACGAGATGGGCCAGTTCTTC.

The rearrangement joins TRBV5-1 to TRBJ1-1; D is unresolved. The CDR3 loop spans 13 amino acids. Germline lookup yields CDR1 SGHRS and CDR2 YFSETQ. Trimming left V 4 bases short and J 2 bases short, with 9 bases between. The CDR3 reads CASSPLGNTEAFF. The CDR3 region has the DNA TGCGCCAGCAGCCCGTTAGGCAACACTGAAGCTTTCTTT.

This chain links TRBV7-8 with TRBJ2-5, with 11 bases identical to TRBD2. The germline V gene encodes CDR1 SGHVS and CDR2 FQNEAQ. The V and J ends lost 0 bases and 3 bases, in that order; junction bases with no gene match: 6. This CDR3 is built from 17 residues. The DNA for the CDR3 is TGTGCCAGCAGCTTAGCCCCAGTAGCGGGGGGGAAAGAGACCCAGTACTTC. Translating gives CASSLAPVAGGKETQYF.

This sequence joins TRBV28 and TRBJ1-2; no reliable D call. This CDR3 has 11 residues. Germline CDR1 reads MDHEN; CDR2 reads SYDVKM. V lost 8 bases to trimming and J lost 4 bases, with 8 bases between them. Here the CDR3 DNA reads TGTGCCAGCTCCCACCCCTATGGCTACACCTTC. It translates to CASSHPYGYTF.

The chain joins TRBV6-2 or TRBV6-3 to TRBJ2-1; 14 bases align to TRBD2. In germline, CDR1 is MNHEY, CDR2 SVGEGT. After removal of 1 base from V and 6 bases from J, the junction contained 11 bases not matched to a gene. The CDR3 totals 19 residues. The CDR3 reads CASSYLRGTSGSFSNEQFF. DNA for the CDR3: TGTGCCAGCAGTTACTTGAGGGGGACTAGCGGGAGTTTCAGCAATGAGCAGTTCTTC.

V is TRBV10-2 and J is TRBJ2-7, with a weak D call TRBD2 (5 bases). V was pared by 1 base and J by 6 bases, with 13 bases between. The CDR3 is 14 residues long. Germline V lookup: CDR1 WSHSY, CDR2 SAAADI. CDR3 coding DNA: TGCGCCAGCAGTGAGTTTTCGGGAAGTCGCGAGCAGTACTTC. The encoded protein is CASSEFSGSREQYF.

The chain has TRBV3-1 (or the pseudogene TRBV3-2) and TRBJ1-4, with 7 bases lining up with TRBD1. Germline V gene lookup returns CDR1 LGHDT and CDR2 YNNKEL (reference sequence). With V trimmed by 3 bases and J by 7 bases, 2 bases remained unmatched. The CDR3 has 13 amino acids. CDR3 in amino acids: CASSHSGGEKLFF. The CDR3 DNA follows: TGTGCCAGCAGCCATTCAGGGGGTGAAAAACTGTTTTTT.

This chain joins TRBV2 and TRBJ1-5, with a weak D call TRBD1 (6 bases). CDR1 and CDR2 from the germline V gene are SNHLY and FYNNEI. The CDR3 has 13 residues. V lost 6 bases and J lost 1, with 7 bases in between. The CDR3 here is CASSGGSNQPQHF. The CDR3 nucleotides read TGTGCCAGCAGCGGGGGCAGCAATCAGCCCCAGCATTTT.

The genes are TRBV6-5 and TRBJ2-1; unclear D gene. Trimming cost V 6 bases and J 8 bases, with 20 bases left between them. Germline V gives CDR1 MNHEY, CDR2 SVGAGI. The CDR3 loop spans 15 amino acids. CDR3 nucleotides: TGTGCCAGCAGGACACCGGGTTCCTCTCGCCATGAGCAGTTCTTC. It encodes CASRTPGSSRHEQFF.

The genes are TRBV6-2 or TRBV6-3 and TRBJ2-5; 11 nucleotides match TRBD2. CDR1 MNHEY and CDR2 SVGEGT come from the germline V gene. V shed 6 bases, J shed 7 bases, and the junction held 4 bases outside the gene matches. This CDR3 spans 13 amino acids. The CDR3 loop is CASSPTSGRTQYF. In DNA form, the CDR3 reads TGTGCCAGCAGCCCTACTAGCGGGAGGACCCAGTACTTC.